The table lists the clone carrying this T cell receptor beta chain with a few counts. Its target is not known. V lost 5 bases and J lost 2, with 9 bases in between. CDR3 length: 12 amino acids. Germline CDR1 DFQATT, CDR2 SNEGSKA (reference sequence). Amplification yielded TCR beta CDR3 regions, with RNA transcripts as the source. When the TCR CDR3 underwent first-round RT-PCR, the HTBI primer set was used. TCRdb passed the multiplex PCR reads through MiXCR, listing each CDR3 protein once. The data show 470,000 or so distinct CDR3 sequences, around 21% seen once. This sample was included in a study of T cells in Graves' hyperthyroidism and ophthalmopathy. Hyperthyroidism had been newly diagnosed in patients aged 18 to 65, and its duration was under 2 months. Uncontrolled infection, other autoimmune disease, pregnancy or lactation barred patients from enrollment. Diagnoses were established using clinical symptoms, serum thyroxine and TRAb, thyroid ultrasound and orbital computed tomography.

Whole-study findings and limits: Among clonotypes expanded in thyroid above 0.001, most were also found in blood.

Sequenced sample: blood. This chain links TRBV20-1 with TRBJ2-5; D gene uncertain. The origin of this receptor is a man aged 18 to 30 with Graves' hyperthyroidism. This CDR3 reads CSADDGQETQYF. The CDR3 coding sequence is TGCAGTGCTGATGACGGACAAGAGACCCAGTACTTC.